This T cell receptor beta chain emerged from a study of blood T cell repertoires in COVID-19. Study-level information: Sample material is recorded as cDNA or gDNA derived from T cells, B-cell-depleted T cells, or PBMCs.

Sequenced by immunoSEQ multiplex PCR; TCRdb stores in-frame clones only, minus some. In the table there are a few hundred thousand clones, about 90% of which are singletons. Looked up from germline, CDR1 is MNHEY and CDR2 is SVGEGT. This CDR3 spans 14 amino acids. Trimming took off 5 bases at V and 8 bases at J, with 18 bases between the two ends. The receptor's source is a woman aged 60 to 75 with COVID-19, enrolled during active disease. The material sequenced was peripheral blood. The chain links TRBV6-2 or TRBV6-3 to TRBJ1-2; D remains unclear. CDR3 DNA: TGTGCCAGCAGTCAATACCGGGATACCGGGGGCTACACCTTC. It yields the protein CASSQYRDTGGYTF.